The present T cell receptor (beta chain) was sequenced within a study of cytomegalovirus exposure and HLA in healthy donors. There are 14 residues in the CDR3. CDR1 is SGHRS, CDR2 YFSETQ, per germline. Trimming cost V 4 bases and J 6 bases; bases outside gene matches: 9. Turning to this clone: Its antigen is not known.

Study observations and caveats: With further analysis later on, most CMV-associated TCR beta chains appeared HLA-restricted. Whilst most TCR sequences proved rare, a subset of public TCRs occurred across many donors.

Use of 60 Vbeta and 13 Jbeta primers characterized the PCR. TCRdb's table, derived via immunoSEQ multiplex PCR, lists solely in-frame clones and lacks some. The profile covers some 99,000 clones, with 81% appearing a single time and less than 2.5% taken by the ten largest. The sequencing sample was made of PBMCs. This TCR was recovered from a woman in her 30s in good health and CMV-seronegative. The chain carries TRBV5-1 and TRBJ2-7, with 8 bases identical to TRBD1. The CDR3 is CASSPEAGGGEQYF. CDR3 coding DNA: TGCGCCAGCAGCCCCGAGGCAGGGGGCGGCGAGCAGTACTTC.